This TCR beta chain was recovered during a study of blood T cell repertoires in COVID-19. Per the original data handling: The assay estimated nucleated cells by amplifying reference gene primers. The repertoire was sequenced with immunoSEQ multiplex PCR; TCRdb's copy has only in-frame clones and lacks some. The V and J calls and the clone size are those of that table, but D and trimming were determined from the DNA. This sample has 55,000 to 65,000 clones, with about 87% found just once. Germline lookup yields CDR1 LNHNV and CDR2 YYDKDF (reference sequence). V lost 1 base and J 8 bases, leaving 12 bases between the germline ends. The CDR3 sequence is 15 residues long.

Sequencing input: peripheral blood. The rearrangement joins TRBV15 to TRBJ1-6; D uncertain. The clonotype originates from a human donor with active COVID-19. The donor label of this sample is uncertain. CDR3 region: CATSRGPNPDSPLHF. Here the CDR3 DNA reads TGTGCCACCAGCAGAGGTCCGAATCCAGATTCACCCCTCCACTTT.